A single sample is the source of the 6 T cell receptor beta chains below, sequenced in a study of vaccination and CD4 T cells after COVID-19. Cultured CD4+ T cells had their DNA profiled by the Oncomine TCR Beta short-read assay. TCRdb reprocessed the PCR reads via MiXCR and lists one record per CDR3 protein. The sample lists approximately 12,000 distinct CDR3 sequences, roughly 80% seen once, with around 10% in the top ten. These receptors' antigens are unknown. Stated treatment: approximately 10-day PBMC culture with coronavirus spike peptide pools or control peptides (ViraFEST assay). Sequenced: CD4+ T cells from blood, cultured in vitro. These receptors were obtained from a human donor who had recovered from COVID-19.

The chain carries TRBV28 and TRBJ1-2; 10 nucleotides match TRBD1. Germline CDR1 and CDR2: MDHEN and SYDVKM. J gave up 5 bases and V 4 bases, and 13 bases lay outside the gene matches. The CDR3 has 17 amino acids. The CDR3 protein is CASSSQTGGTGHYGYTF. The CDR3 DNA reads TGTGCCAGCAGTTCACAGACAGGGGGCACAGGCCATTATGGCTACACCTTC.

This clonotype was seen a single time. DNA for the CDR3: TGTGCCAGCAGCCGTTCCCAAGAGTACAATGAGCAGTTCTTC. This sequence encodes CASSRSQEYNEQFF. This rearrangement joins TRBV5-4 to TRBJ2-1; D remains unclear. This CDR3 has 14 amino acids. V shed 4 bases and J shed 4 bases, with 12 bases lying between them. CDR1 and CDR2 from the germline V gene are SGHNT and YYREEE (reference sequence).

The chain uses TRBV20-1 and TRBJ1-5, with D possibly being TRBD1 (6 bases). Germline lookup yields CDR1 DFQATT and CDR2 SNEGSKA (reference sequence). V shed 1 base and J shed 7 bases, with 8 bases lying between them. The CDR3 has 12 amino acids. The CDR3 protein is CSARGTAQPQHF. In DNA form, the CDR3 reads TGCAGTGCTAGAGGGACAGCGCAGCCCCAGCATTTT.

The rearrangement joins TRBV6-2 or TRBV6-3 to TRBJ1-1, with 8 bases lining up with TRBD1. Germline V lookup: CDR1 MNHEY, CDR2 SVGEGT. J gave up 4 bases and V 1 base, and 5 bases lay outside the gene matches. The CDR3 loop spans 15 amino acids. CDR3 amino acids: CASSYFGQGRTEAFF. The CDR3 DNA sequence: TGTGCCAGCAGTTACTTTGGACAGGGACGCACTGAAGCTTTCTTT.

This chain connects TRBV27 to TRBJ2-1, with a possible D match to TRBD2 (8 bases). Germline assignment: CDR1 MNHEY and CDR2 SMNVEV (reference sequence). Between the trimmed V and J ends, which lost 4 bases and 8 bases, there was a span of 15 bases. This CDR3 is 14 amino acids long. The CDR3 sequence is CASSYRGGGYEQFF. CDR3 DNA sequence: TGTGCCAGCAGTTACAGGGGCGGGGGGTATGAGCAGTTCTTC.

This clonotype was found once. The chain recombines TRBV28 with TRBJ2-7; 15 positions match TRBD2. CDR3 length: 16 residues. The germline V gene encodes CDR1 MDHEN and CDR2 SYDVKM. V lost 7 bases to trimming and J lost 5 bases; unmatched junction nucleotides: 9. Written as DNA, the CDR3 is TGTGCCAGCACCACCCGGGGGACTAGCGGGAGGCACGAGCAGTACTTC. It codes for CASTTRGTSGRHEQYF.